Listed below are T cell receptor beta chains from one sample, sequenced in a study of beta chain features in type 1 diabetes. Only in-frame clones appear in the TCRdb table, and some are missing; sequencing was by immunoSEQ multiplex PCR. The sample lists 680,000 or so clones; 13% were seen once. The sample was naive CD4+ T cells from blood. These receptors all come from a man aged 18 to 29 with type 1 diabetes. Each CDR3 is given with its conserved first and last residue. The D gene is left open where the match is weak. Only part of the rows carry a size: once, few, many, or a class if the clone is expanded.

size: few
V: TRBV9
D: .
J: TRBJ2-7
CDR3: CASSPGPDLGQYF
DNA: TGTGCCAGCAGCCCGGGCCCAGACCTCGGGCAGTACTTC

size: few
V: TRBV5-4
D: .
J: TRBJ2-5
CDR3: CASYRDQETQYF
DNA: TGTGCCAGCTACCGGGATCAAGAGACCCAGTACTTC

size: few
V: TRBV6-1
D: .
J: TRBJ2-5
CDR3: CASSDQGETQYF
DNA: TGTGCCAGCAGTGACCAGGGCGAGACCCAGTACTTC

size: .
V: TRBV12-5
D: TRBD2
J: TRBJ2-5
CDR3: CASGSPSGGEETQYF
DNA: TGTGCTAGTGGTTCGCCTAGCGGGGGGGAAGAGACCCAGTACTTC

size: few
V: TRBV6-5
D: .
J: TRBJ1-2
CDR3: CASSFLARRSNYGYTF
DNA: TGTGCCAGCAGTTTTCTCGCTAGGCGATCTAACTATGGCTACACCTTC

size: .
V: TRBV4-1
D: .
J: TRBJ2-6
CDR3: CASSQGGLAGTNVLTF
DNA: TGCGCCAGCAGCCAAGGGGGTCTAGCTGGGACCAACGTCCTGACTTTC

size: .
V: TRBV18
D: .
J: TRBJ2-7
CDR3: CASSPSRDAIYEQYF
DNA: TGTGCCAGCTCACCCTCTAGGGACGCCATCTACGAGCAGTACTTC

size: .
V: TRBV18
D: TRBD1
J: TRBJ1-5
CDR3: CASSIDRGNQPQHF
DNA: TGTGCCAGCTCTATAGACAGGGGCAATCAGCCCCAGCATTTT

size: .
V: TRBV10-3
D: .
J: TRBJ2-2
CDR3: CAISESNRKGVDPGELFF
DNA: TGTGCCATCAGTGAGTCGAACCGTAAGGGGGTGGACCCCGGGGAGCTGTTTTTT

size: few
V: TRBV25-1
D: .
J: TRBJ1-4
CDR3: CASSPRRGEKLFF
DNA: TGTGCCAGCAGTCCTCGCCGGGGGGAAAAACTGTTTTTT

size: few
V: TRBV10-3
D: .
J: TRBJ1-5
CDR3: CAISDTRNQPQHF
DNA: TGTGCCATCAGTGATACCCGGAATCAGCCCCAGCATTTT

size: .
V: TRBV6-5
D: .
J: TRBJ2-5
CDR3: CASSYEASVWQETQYF
DNA: TGTGCCAGCAGTTACGAGGCCTCAGTGTGGCAAGAGACCCAGTACTTC

size: once
V: TRBV11-3
D: .
J: TRBJ2-1
CDR3: CASSSGDHNEQFF
DNA: TGTGCCAGCAGCTCAGGGGATCACAATGAGCAGTTCTTC

size: few
V: TRBV13
D: TRBD1
J: TRBJ1-2
CDR3: CASRSQGNGYTF
DNA: TGTGCCAGCAGGTCACAGGGGAATGGCTACACCTTC

size: few
V: TRBV25-1
D: .
J: TRBJ1-4
CDR3: CASRGLATNEKLFF
DNA: TGTGCCAGCAGAGGGCTAGCAACTAATGAAAAACTGTTTTTT

size: few
V: TRBV19
D: .
J: TRBJ1-1
CDR3: CASSWGTEAFF
DNA: TGTGCCAGTAGTTGGGGCACTGAAGCTTTCTTT

size: .
V: TRBV10-1
D: .
J: TRBJ2-1
CDR3: CATGTGNNEQFF
DNA: TGCGCCACCGGGACCGGTAACAATGAGCAGTTCTTC

size: .
V: TRBV7-9
D: .
J: TRBJ2-7
CDR3: CASSLTPGDYEQYF
DNA: TGTGCCAGCAGCCTAACACCGGGGGACTACGAGCAGTACTTC

size: .
V: TRBV5-1
D: .
J: TRBJ2-7
CDR3: CASSPGSAGTYEQYF
DNA: TGCGCCAGCAGCCCGGGATCTGCAGGCACCTACGAGCAGTACTTC

size: few
V: TRBV5-1
D: .
J: TRBJ1-2
CDR3: CASSLSGDNYGYTF
DNA: TGCGCCAGCAGCTTGAGTGGGGATAACTATGGCTACACCTTC

size: few
V: TRBV5-4
D: TRBD2
J: TRBJ2-3
CDR3: CASSLGGGRQGDTQYF
DNA: TGTGCCAGCAGCTTGGGCGGGGGGCGTCAGGGAGATACGCAGTATTTT